This is a list of T cell receptor beta chains from one sample in a study of breast tumors, draining lymph nodes, adjacent tissues. TCRdb itself ran the multiplex PCR reads through MiXCR, one entry per CDR3 protein. The profile shows about 180,000 distinct CDR3 sequences, 33% of them singletons. Sequenced: axillary lymph node tissue. These receptors originate from a female donor with breast cancer. Some clones in this sample may be carry-over from other donors' samples. The CDR3 runs from the conserved cysteine through the conserved F or W. The D gene is left open where the match is weak. Only some rows state a clone size, as once, few, many or a class for expanded clones.

>TRBV29-1|TRBJ2-3|TRBD2|.
TGCAGCGTTCACTCGGGGCGGGGGGGCACAGATACGCAGTATTTT
CSVHSGRGGTDTQYF
>TRBV30|TRBJ1-5|.|many
TGTGCCTGGAGGGCCAGGTTGGGCAATCAGCCCCAGCATTTT
CAWRARLGNQPQHF
>TRBV7-6|TRBJ2-3|.|.
TGTGCCAGCAGCCCAGGCGCCGGGGATGAGCAGTATTTT
CASSPGAGDEQYF
>TRBV5-8|TRBJ2-2|.|many
TGTGCCAGCAGCCTATTGGGGTCCTCATCGAACACCGGGGAGCTGTTTTTT
CASSLLGSSSNTGELFF
>TRBV5-6|TRBJ2-2|TRBD1|many
TGTGCCAGCAGCTTGGTGCCCGGGACAGGGACCGGGGAGCTGTTTTTT
CASSLVPGTGTGELFF
>TRBV5-6|TRBJ2-7|.|many
TGTGCCAGCAGCTTGGGCGTGTACGAGCAGTACTTC
CASSLGVYEQYF
>TRBV25-1|TRBJ1-2|TRBD1|many
TGTGCCAGCAGCTGGACAGGGGGCATAGGCTACACCTTC
CASSWTGGIGYTF
>TRBV10-2|TRBJ1-4|TRBD1|.
TGCGCCAGCAGTGAGGAGGGACAGGGTACGGAGGGCGAAAAACTGTTTTTT
CASSEEGQGTEGEKLFF
>TRBV5-1|TRBJ2-2|TRBD1|many
TGCGCCAGTGAGACAGGGGACACCGGGGAGCTGTTTTTT
CASETGDTGELFF
>TRBV12-3/TRBV12-4|TRBJ1-2|TRBD1|many
TGTGCCAGCAGTTTAAAGCAGGGGGCGAACTATGGCTACACCTTC
CASSLKQGANYGYTF
>TRBV18|TRBJ1-2|.|many
TGTGCCAGCTCACCAGGGTCTAACTATGGCTACACCTTC
CASSPGSNYGYTF
>TRBV27|TRBJ2-3|TRBD2|.
TGTGCCAGCCGTTTGAGGTTAGCGGGAGAGTTAGAGGCAGATACGCAGTATTTT
CASRLRLAGELEADTQYF
>TRBV28|TRBJ2-7|.|.
TGTGCCAGCTTTGCCCCCAGATACTCCTACGAGCAGTACTTC
CASFAPRYSYEQYF
>TRBV11-3|TRBJ2-1|.|many
TGTGCCAGCATCGACGTCATCAGGGGCCTCTGGAGCTACAATGAGCAGTTCTTC
CASIDVIRGLWSYNEQFF
>TRBV11-2|TRBJ1-1|.|.
TGTGCCAGCAGCTTAGTTGCAGGGGCTCTGGGCACTGAAGCTTTCTTT
CASSLVAGALGTEAFF
>TRBV7-8|TRBJ1-2|TRBD1|many
TGTGCCAGCAGCTTAAACCGGGACAGGGCATGGTATGGCTACACCTTC
CASSLNRDRAWYGYTF
>TRBV5-6|TRBJ2-3|.|few
TGTGCCAGCAGCCCCGAGGGGGGGGGAGCAGTAGATACGCAGTATTTT
CASSPEGGGAVDTQYF
>TRBV20-1|TRBJ2-3|TRBD2|many
TGCAGTGCTAGAGCTGGCGGGAGGGCCACGACGCAGTATTTT
CSARAGGRATTQYF
>TRBV2|TRBJ2-2|.|.
TGTGCCAGCAGTGAAGCGATTGGGGAGCTGTTTTTT
CASSEAIGELFF
>TRBV19|TRBJ1-1|.|.
TGTGCCAGTAGTGCTAGCGGGGGCACTGAAGCTTTCTTT
CASSASGGTEAFF
>TRBV6-6|TRBJ1-1|.|.
TGTGCCAGCAGTACTAGTACGAACACTGAAGCTTTCTTT
CASSTSTNTEAFF
>TRBV6-1|TRBJ1-5|TRBD1|.
TGTGCCAGCAGGCCCACAGGGGGCCCCCCGGCCCAGCATTTT
CASRPTGGPPAQHF
>TRBV12-3/TRBV12-4|TRBJ1-1|.|few
TGTGCCAGCACCCTGGGACAAAAGAACACTGAAGCTTTCTTT
CASTLGQKNTEAFF
>TRBV5-8|TRBJ2-5|TRBD2|many
TGTGCCAGCAGCCCGGGGGGAAGTCTTAAGTACCAAGAGACCCAGTACTTC
CASSPGGSLKYQETQYF
>TRBV9|TRBJ2-1|TRBD1|many
TGTGCCAGCAGCGTACTCCCAAACCGGGACAGGTTGGATGAGCAGTTCTTC
CASSVLPNRDRLDEQFF
>TRBV18|TRBJ2-5|.|many
TGTGCCAGCTCAGAGTGGGGGACCCAAGAGACCCAGTACTTC
CASSEWGTQETQYF
>TRBV7-9|TRBJ1-4|.|.
TGTGCCAGCAGCTTCTCCGGGACTAATGAAAAACTGTTTTTT
CASSFSGTNEKLFF
>TRBV7-7|TRBJ2-5|TRBD2|many
TGTGCTAGCAGCTCAGGACTAGCGGGAGCCTGGGAGACCCAGTACTTC
CASSSGLAGAWETQYF
>TRBV6-6|TRBJ1-5|.|.
TGTGCCAGCAGTCGGGGGCCCTGGGGGTTTGGGGCCAATCAGCCCCAGCATTTT
CASSRGPWGFGANQPQHF
>TRBV4-1|TRBJ1-3|.|many
TGCGCCAGCAGCCAAATTCTTGGAAACACCATATATTTT
CASSQILGNTIYF
>TRBV2|TRBJ1-6|.|.
TGTGCCAGCATGCCCGAGGGTCGGGGGCCCCCCCACTTT
CASMPEGRGPPHF
>TRBV6-5|TRBJ2-7|.|few
TGTGCCAGCAGTCACTTCGAGGGGGTAGTTCGAGACGAGCAGTACTTC
CASSHFEGVVRDEQYF
>TRBV25-1|TRBJ2-2|.|.
TGTGCCAGCATGTCACGGGAAGACAGCAGGGAGCTGTTTTTT
CASMSREDSRELFF
>TRBV7-3|TRBJ2-3|.|many
TGTGCCAGCAGCTTAACGTCGGGGGCGAGTGCAGATACGCAGTATTTT
CASSLTSGASADTQYF
>TRBV20-1|TRBJ1-5|.|.
TGCAGTGCTAGAGCCGGGACGAGCGGGCAGCCCCAGCATTTT
CSARAGTSGQPQHF
>TRBV30|TRBJ2-7|.|many
TGTGCCTGGAGTATTTCTACACCCTCAGGCGGACGACCCTACGAGCAGTACTTC
CAWSISTPSGGRPYEQYF
>TRBV15|TRBJ1-2|.|few
TGTGCCACCAGCAGAATTCTCCGGGACTCTAACTATGGCTACACCTTC
CATSRILRDSNYGYTF